This T cell receptor beta chain was captured by sequencing in a study of blood T cell repertoires in COVID-19. The table came from immunoSEQ multiplex PCR; TCRdb's copy has only in-frame clones and leaves some out. The sample contains hundreds of thousands of clones, approximately 90% of which appear only once. There are 13 residues in the CDR3. Germline CDR1 and CDR2: MNHEY and SVGAGI. V dropped 7 bases and J dropped 5; count of bases not matched to a gene: 3. This receptor was identified in a middle-aged man with acute or convalescent COVID-19. The chain couples TRBV6-5 to TRBJ2-7, with TRBD1 matching 12 bases. Material for sequencing was peripheral blood. The chain's CDR3 is CASKGQGAHEQYF. CDR3 nucleotides: TGTGCCAGCAAGGGACAGGGGGCCCACGAGCAGTACTTC.